Below are 26 T cell receptor beta chains sequenced from a single sample in a study of blood T cell repertoires in COVID-19. Using immunoSEQ multiplex PCR, the repertoire was profiled, and TCRdb retains in-frame clones only, with some absent. The data hold about 59,000 clones, with more than 60% observed a single time. Sequenced input: peripheral blood. These receptors all stem from a woman in her 70s with acute or convalescent COVID-19.

This rearrangement joins TRBV5-4 to TRBJ1-1, with D unclear. CDR1 and CDR2 (germline): SGHNT, YYREEE (reference sequence). Trimming removed 0 bases at V and 5 bases at J, with 14 bases between. The CDR3 spans 15 residues. The CDR3 nucleotides are TGTGCCAGCAGCTTGGTAGCAGCCCCGGAGACTGAAGCTTTCTTT. Its protein is CASSLVAAPETEAFF.

This clone appeared a few times. V gene TRBV18 combines with J gene TRBJ1-1; D remains ambiguous. CDR3 length equals 14 residues. V was cut by 1 base and J by 2 bases, with 8 bases left in between. Germline CDR1 and CDR2: KGHSH and LQKENI. The CDR3 region has the DNA TGTGCCAGCTCACCACGACTGGAAAACACTGAAGCTTTCTTT. Amino acid sequence: CASSPRLENTEAFF.

The V and J genes are TRBV3-1 (or the pseudogene TRBV3-2) and TRBJ2-7; weak D call: TRBD1 (6 bases). V lost 0 bases, J lost 3 bases, and 9 bases lay in between. This CDR3 is 14 amino acids long. CDR1 is LGHDT and CDR2 is YNNKEL in the germline V gene (reference sequence). The CDR3: CASSQDVQGYEQYF. In DNA, the CDR3 is TGTGCCAGCAGCCAAGATGTACAGGGCTACGAGCAGTACTTC.

The V and J genes are TRBV5-1 and TRBJ1-1; TRBD1 agrees at 7 bases. This CDR3 is built from 14 residues. CDR1 and CDR2 (germline): SGHRS, YFSETQ. V dropped 2 bases and J dropped 5; count of bases not matched to a gene: 6. CDR3 in DNA: TGCGCCAGCAGCTTCCAGGGGGGAGGAACTGAAGCTTTCTTT. Translating gives CASSFQGGGTEAFF.

This clone has a handful of counts. For the CDR3, the DNA is TGCGCCAGCAGCTTGGCGGGGGGCCGATTAGAGACCCAGTACTTC. It encodes CASSLAGGRLETQYF. The rearrangement joins TRBV5-1 to TRBJ2-5; D may be TRBD2 (7 bases). There are 15 residues in the CDR3. The germline CDR1 and CDR2 sequences are SGHRS and YFSETQ. V was trimmed by 0 bases and J by 4 bases, leaving 13 bases between them.

The chain employs TRBV9 and TRBJ2-7; maybe TRBD2 (5 bases). Trimming left V 3 bases short and J 0 bases short, with 10 bases between. The CDR3 consists of 14 residues. Germline assignment: CDR1 SGDLS and CDR2 YYNGEE. CDR3 DNA: TGTGCCAGCAGCGGAGGGATCCACTCCTACGAGCAGTACTTC. Its protein product is CASSGGIHSYEQYF.

Only a few counts were recorded for this clone. The chain uses TRBV29-1 and TRBJ2-5; 7 nucleotides agree with TRBD1. The length of the CDR3 is 15 residues. Germline lookup yields CDR1 SQVTM and CDR2 ANQGSEA. The V segment lost 0 bases and the J segment 0 bases; nucleotides outside the gene matches: 4. The CDR3 DNA is TGCAGCGTTGAAGATCGGGGACAGTACCAAGAGACCCAGTACTTC. It codes for CSVEDRGQYQETQYF.

The chain carries TRBV11-2 and TRBJ1-3, with unresolved D. CDR1 and CDR2 from the germline V gene are SGHAT and FQNNGV. There are 12 residues in the CDR3. Trimming left V 3 bases short and J 5 bases short, with 5 bases between. CDR3 bases: TGTGCCAGCAGCTTTGACAGAAACACCATATATTTT. This translates into CASSFDRNTIYF.

The V gene is TRBV9, the J gene TRBJ2-2; 10 bases are shared with TRBD1. Trimming cost V 10 bases and J 3 bases; bases outside gene matches: 6. The CDR3 length is 14 residues. Germline-derived CDR1 and CDR2 are SGDLS and YYNGEE. The CDR3 DNA is TGTGCCGGCTCCGGACAGGGGGACACCGGGGAGCTGTTTTTT. Encoded protein: CAGSGQGDTGELFF.

V usage is TRBV3-1 (or the pseudogene TRBV3-2) and J usage is TRBJ1-5; D might be TRBD1 (5 bases). V was pared by 8 bases and J by 2 bases, with 10 bases between. Germline CDR1 LGHDT, CDR2 YNNKEL (reference sequence). The CDR3 spans 13 residues. The CDR3, as DNA: TGTGCCAGCGCAAGGGGCGGCAATCAGCCCCAGCATTTT. This translates into CASARGGNQPQHF.

The chain carries TRBV24-1 and TRBJ1-2; 9 bases line up with TRBD1. The CDR3 covers 14 residues. Trimming at V came to 4 bases and at J to 4 bases, leaving 3 bases not matched to a gene. Germline CDR1 and CDR2: KGHDR and SFDVKD. CDR3: CATSDPDRGYGYTF. CDR3 bases: TGTGCCACCAGTGACCCGGACAGGGGCTATGGCTACACCTTC.

This chain connects TRBV13 to TRBJ2-3; 8 bases are shared with TRBD1. CDR1 is PRHDT and CDR2 is FYEKMQ in the germline V gene (reference sequence). V was clipped by 8 bases and J by 0 bases; unmatched bases: 4. The CDR3 runs to 14 residues. The CDR3: CASGGTGSTDTQYF. The DNA of the CDR3 is TGTGCCAGCGGAGGGACAGGCAGCACAGATACGCAGTATTTT.

The chain uses TRBV9 and TRBJ1-3; D gene unclear. V dropped 0 bases and J dropped 1 base, with 8 bases sitting between them. Germline loops: CDR1 SGDLS, CDR2 YYNGEE. The CDR3 runs to 15 residues. CDR3 in amino acids: CASSVEGGSGNTIYF. Written as DNA, the CDR3 is TGTGCCAGCAGCGTAGAGGGAGGGTCTGGAAACACCATATATTTT.

The chain carries TRBV4-1 and TRBJ1-1, with 7 nucleotides matching TRBD1. Per germline, CDR1 MGHRA and CDR2 YSYEKL. The CDR3 is 19 residues long. With V trimmed by 0 bases and J by 1 base, 14 bases remained unmatched. CDR3 sequence reads: CASSQDPSRTGQGNTEAFF. The CDR3 bases are TGCGCCAGCAGCCAAGATCCCTCTAGGACAGGTCAAGGGAACACTGAAGCTTTCTTT.

The chain uses TRBV3-1 (or the pseudogene TRBV3-2) and TRBJ2-5, with 8 bases identical to TRBD2. The CDR3 is 14 amino acids. V shed 4 bases, J shed 5 bases, and the junction held 6 bases outside the gene matches. Germline CDR1 and CDR2: LGHDT and YNNKEL (reference sequence). CDR3 region: CASSPGTSFETQYF. CDR3 bases: TGTGCCAGCAGCCCCGGGACTAGTTTCGAGACCCAGTACTTC.

This clone was picked up one time. This chain joins TRBV3-1 (or the pseudogene TRBV3-2) and TRBJ1-3; 11 bases match TRBD1. The V and J ends lost 5 bases and 5 bases, in that order; junction bases with no gene match: 5. The length of the CDR3 is 15 residues. Germline CDR1 LGHDT, CDR2 YNNKEL (reference sequence). The CDR3 region has the DNA TGTGCCAGCAGCTTCGGACAGGGGGCCAGAAACACCATATATTTT. Translation gives CASSFGQGARNTIYF.

The chain carries TRBV10-3 and TRBJ1-6, with D tentatively TRBD1 (6 bases). Germline assignment: CDR1 ENHRY and CDR2 SYGVKD. Trimming removed 4 bases from V and 4 bases from J, with 14 bases in between. The length of the CDR3 is 16 residues. The CDR3 here is CAISGEQGGYNSPLHF. The CDR3 DNA sequence: TGTGCCATCAGTGGGGAACAGGGTGGGTATAATTCACCCCTCCACTTT.

The chain recombines TRBV5-3 with TRBJ1-5; D ambiguous. TRBV5-3 is an ORF for which the function is uncertain. This CDR3 has 15 amino acids. V was trimmed by 2 bases and J by 2 bases, leaving 11 bases between them. The CDR3: CARSFRVGGNQPQHF. DNA for the CDR3: TGTGCCAGAAGCTTTCGGGTAGGAGGCAATCAGCCCCAGCATTTT.

For the CDR3, the DNA is TGTGCCAGTTCGCCGACTAGCGGGGGGGCATTCTCAGAGACCCAGTACTTC. Its translation is CASSPTSGGAFSETQYF. V is TRBV2 and J is TRBJ2-5; 14 bases map to TRBD2. V lost 9 bases, J lost 4 bases, and 13 bases stayed unmatched. In germline, CDR1 is SNHLY, CDR2 FYNNEI. The CDR3 length is 17 residues. The variable domain in full, completed from reference TRBV2 and TRBJ2-5, reads EPEVTQTPSHQVTQMGQEVILRCVPISNHLYFYWYRQILGQKVEFLVSFYNNEISEKSEIFDDQFSVERPDGSNFTLKIRSTKLEDSAMYFCASSPTSGGAFSETQYFGPGTRLLVL.

This clone was observed a few times. The rearrangement uses TRBV5-1 and TRBJ1-1, with D possibly matching TRBD1 (6 bases). V was cut by 3 bases and J by 4 bases, with 16 bases left in between. The germline CDR1 and CDR2 sequences are SGHRS and YFSETQ. The CDR3 loop spans 15 amino acids. CDR3 region: CASSSQGASVTEAFF. For the CDR3, the DNA is TGCGCCAGCAGCTCACAGGGCGCGTCAGTCACTGAAGCTTTCTTT.

In its sample, this clone was seen many times. In nucleotides, the CDR3 is TGCGCCAGCAGCTTAGGGACAGGGGGGACGAGTGGCTACACCTTC. Translated, it gives CASSLGTGGTSGYTF. This chain links TRBV5-1 with TRBJ1-2; 11 bases fit TRBD1. The CDR3 is 15 amino acids. Unmatched junction bases numbered 7, after V lost 2 bases and J lost 7 bases. Germline CDR1 SGHRS, CDR2 YFSETQ. Full variable domain (rest looked up from reference TRBV5-1 and TRBJ1-2): KAGVTQTPRYLIKTRGQQVTLSCSPISGHRSVSWYQQTPGQGLQFLFEYFSETQRNKGNFPGRFSGRQFSNSRSEMNVSTLELGDSALYLCASSLGTGGTSGYTFGSGTRLTVV.

The V gene is TRBV7-3, the J gene TRBJ2-1; D possibly corresponds to TRBD2 (6 bases). CDR3 length equals 16 residues. V dropped 1 base and J dropped 7 bases, with 17 bases sitting between them. Per germline, CDR1 SGHTA and CDR2 FQGTGA. The CDR3 sequence: CASSLIPGVGLNEQFF. DNA of the CDR3: TGTGCCAGCAGCTTAATTCCGGGGGTAGGTTTGAATGAGCAGTTCTTC.

DNA of the CDR3: TGTGCCAGCTCACCGCCGGGACAGAAGGAGACCCAGTACTTC. Translation gives CASSPPGQKETQYF. J is TRBJ2-5 and V is TRBV18; 7 nucleotides align to TRBD1. CDR1 KGHSH and CDR2 LQKENI come from the germline V gene. The CDR3 loop spans 14 amino acids. V shed 3 bases, J shed 5 bases, and the junction held 6 bases outside the gene matches.

The V and J genes are TRBV29-1 and TRBJ2-3; D perhaps matches TRBD2 (6 bases). Trimming cost V 4 bases and J 1 base, with 12 bases left between them. Germline V gene data show CDR1 as SQVTM and CDR2 as ANQGSEA. The length of the CDR3 is 14 residues. The CDR3 here is CSVAGREGTDTQYF. CDR3 DNA sequence: TGCAGCGTTGCGGGCAGGGAGGGCACAGATACGCAGTATTTT.

This clone was counted between two and nine times. This rearrangement joins TRBV4-2 to TRBJ2-3; 13 bases match TRBD2. CDR1 and CDR2 from the germline V gene are LGHNA and YNFKEQ. Trimming removed 3 bases from V and 1 base from J; junction bases left unmatched: 1. This CDR3 contains 16 residues. Here the CDR3 reads CASSHGTSGGTDTQYF. CDR3 nucleotide sequence: TGTGCCAGCAGCCATGGGACTAGCGGGGGCACAGATACGCAGTATTTT.

The chain employs TRBV11-3 and TRBJ1-1, with 8 bases aligning to TRBD1. The CDR3 totals 13 residues. V shed 7 bases, J shed 1 base, and the junction held 2 bases outside the gene matches. CDR1 is SGHNT and CDR2 is YENEEA in the germline V gene. The CDR3 DNA is TGTGCCAGCAAGGGGACAGGGAACACTGAAGCTTTCTTT. Its protein is CASKGTGNTEAFF.